The sequence of this TCR beta chain was determined in a study of Ad26.COV2.S vaccination and SARS-CoV-2 variants. Points from the study as a whole: The TCR-based breadth and depth measures might underestimate overall T cell responses.

Assay: immunoSEQ multiplex PCR; the TCRdb copy retains only in-frame clones and omits some. This sample has some 480,000 clones, with approximately 90% found just once. Regarding this clone: Its antigen is still unknown.

The V gene lost 4 bases and the J gene lost 5 bases, with 11 bases spanning the gap. Germline lookup yields CDR1 GTSNPN and CDR2 SVGIG (reference sequence). The CDR3 spans 12 residues. Treatment defined: 15 to 20 received Ad26.COV2.S at low or high dose, single or two shots; five or six received placebo; per-sample allocation not given. After the first vaccine or placebo injection, samples were drawn on day 63. The chain employs TRBV30 and TRBJ1-1, with D possibly matching TRBD1 (5 bases). The source is a person aged 18 to 65 who received the Ad26.COV2.S COVID-19 vaccine or a placebo. The specimen was peripheral blood, collected in a trial of Ad26.COV2.S vaccine versus placebo. DNA for the CDR3: TGTGCCTGGATCCAGGGACGGACTGAAGCTTTCTTT. Protein sequence: CAWIQGRTEAFF.